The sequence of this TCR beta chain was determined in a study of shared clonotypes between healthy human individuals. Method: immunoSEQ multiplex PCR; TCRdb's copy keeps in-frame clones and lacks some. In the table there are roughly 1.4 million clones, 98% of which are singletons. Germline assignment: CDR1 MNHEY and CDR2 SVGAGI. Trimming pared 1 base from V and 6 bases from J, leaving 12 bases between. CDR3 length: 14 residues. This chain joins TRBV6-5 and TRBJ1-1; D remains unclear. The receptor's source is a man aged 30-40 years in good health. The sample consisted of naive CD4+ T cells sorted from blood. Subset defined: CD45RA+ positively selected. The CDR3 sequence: CASSYFGPGAEAFF. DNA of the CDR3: TGTGCCAGCAGTTACTTCGGCCCCGGGGCTGAAGCTTTCTTT.